The clone carrying this T cell receptor beta chain showed up just a few times. The germline gives CDR1 ENHRY, CDR2 SYGVKD. The V and J ends lost 4 bases and 2 bases respectively, with 9 bases between them. CDR3 length: 13 amino acids. The sample comes from a study of identical twins. Using its own MiXCR run on the 5' RACE reads, TCRdb lists one record per CDR3 protein. The table records about 890,000 distinct CDR3 sequences, 9% to 15% of them present only once. These sequences were also reported in another study, on yellow fever vaccine responses in identical twins.

Sample: PBMCs. The TCR sequence derives from a woman under 30 in good health. V and J are TRBV10-3 and TRBJ2-7; D uncertain. The CDR3 sequence: CAISVGQPYEQYF. In DNA, the CDR3 is TGTGCCATCAGTGTCGGGCAGCCCTACGAGCAGTACTTC.